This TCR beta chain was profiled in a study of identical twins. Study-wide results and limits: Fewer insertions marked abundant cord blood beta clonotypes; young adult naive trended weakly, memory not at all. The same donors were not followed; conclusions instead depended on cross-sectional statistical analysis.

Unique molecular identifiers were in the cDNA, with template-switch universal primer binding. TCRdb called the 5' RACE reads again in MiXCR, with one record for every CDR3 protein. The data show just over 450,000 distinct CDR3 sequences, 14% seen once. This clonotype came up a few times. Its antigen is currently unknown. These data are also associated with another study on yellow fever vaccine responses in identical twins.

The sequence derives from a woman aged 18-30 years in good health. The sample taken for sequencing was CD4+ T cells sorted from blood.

CDR3 protein: CASSMTGAYEQYF. CDR3 in DNA: TGTGCCAGCAGCATGACAGGGGCCTACGAGCAGTACTTC. The chain combines TRBV12-3 or TRBV12-4 with TRBJ2-7, with 8 bases that match TRBD1. After removal of 6 bases from V and 2 bases from J, the junction contained 3 bases not matched to a gene. The CDR3 is 13 residues long.